A selection of T cell receptor beta chains follows, all from one sample in a study of T-cell reconstitution after alpha-beta-depleted transplantation in children. TCRdb used MiXCR to reprocess the PCR reads, holding one entry per CDR3 protein. The table has some 840,000 distinct CDR3 sequences, roughly 16% seen once; the top ten hold around 5%. Sequenced material: PBMCs, mostly from graft donor cells, taken 360 days after TCRalphabeta/CD19-depleted stem cell transplant. The receptors stem from a male patient under 18 who had a stem cell transplant for acute lymphoblastic leukemia, so the T cells may come from the graft donor. Each CDR3 is given with its conserved first and last residue. A D gene is named only where the DNA matches it firmly. The size entry is marked missing in some rows and otherwise reads once, few, many or a size class.

TRBV5-1	few	TRBD2	TRBJ2-3	TGCGCCAGCAGCTTGCGCGGACTAGCGGCCCCCACAGATACGCAGTATTTT	CASSLRGLAAPTDTQYF
TRBV6-1	NA	NA	TRBJ2-6	TGTGCCAGCAGGATGACGAGAGTCAGGGCCAACGTCCTGACTTTC	CASRMTRVRANVLTF
TRBV12-3/TRBV12-4	few	NA	TRBJ1-5	TGTGCCAGCAGTTTCCCCCCTGATAGGGGAGATCAGCCCCAGCATTTT	CASSFPPDRGDQPQHF
TRBV15	few	NA	TRBJ2-2	TGTGCCACCAGTTATAGGTTACAGGGCGGGGAGCTGTTTTTT	CATSYRLQGGELFF
TRBV27	many	NA	TRBJ2-7	TGTGCCAGCAGTCTAATACCGGGACTCAGAAAGCAGTACTTC	CASSLIPGLRKQYF
TRBV6-2/TRBV6-3	NA	NA	TRBJ2-6	TGTGCCAGCAGTGCACGGTGGGGCAACGTCCTGACTTTC	CASSARWGNVLTF
TRBV4-2	NA	NA	TRBJ2-2	TGTGCCAGCAGCCCCCTGGAGACTATAGCCCGTAGCACCGGGGAGCTGTTTTTT	CASSPLETIARSTGELFF
TRBV29-1	NA	TRBD1	TRBJ2-7	TGCAGCGTTAGCCCAGGGGGCGAAGACGAGCAGTACTTC	CSVSPGGEDEQYF
TRBV5-5	few	TRBD2	TRBJ2-1	TGTGCCAGCGGGCGAGGGACTAGCGGGAACAATGAGCAGTTCTTC	CASGRGTSGNNEQFF
TRBV12-3/TRBV12-4	NA	NA	TRBJ1-4	TGTGCCAGCAGCGGACCTAATGAAAAACTGTTTTTT	CASSGPNEKLFF
TRBV20-1	many	NA	TRBJ2-3	TGCAGTGCTTCCGCCGATGCAGATACGCAGTATTTT	CSASADADTQYF
TRBV12-3/TRBV12-4	many	TRBD1	TRBJ2-5	TGTGCCAGCTCTTCGAGGGGGCCCCAAGAGACCCAGTACTTC	CASSSRGPQETQYF
TRBV7-6	NA	NA	TRBJ1-5	TGTGCCAGCAGCTTACTGAGCGGGCCCCAGCATTTT	CASSLLSGPQHF
TRBV6-5	few	TRBD1	TRBJ1-2	TGTGCCAGCAGTTACTACAGGGGATGGGGCTACACCTTC	CASSYYRGWGYTF
TRBV5-1	few	NA	TRBJ2-7	TGCGCCAGCAGCTTGAATACAGGGAGCTACGAGCAGTACTTC	CASSLNTGSYEQYF
TRBV20-1	few	TRBD2	TRBJ2-1	TGCAGTGCTAGAGGGGACTATACCCCCTACAATGAGCAGTTCTTC	CSARGDYTPYNEQFF
TRBV4-1	few	NA	TRBJ1-5	TGCGCCAGCAGCTCCCTCTTCGTTAATCAGCCCCAGCATTTT	CASSSLFVNQPQHF
TRBV10-3	few	NA	TRBJ1-3	TGTGCCATCAGTGAGAGGGAGGCTGGAAACACCATATATTTT	CAISEREAGNTIYF
TRBV15	many	NA	TRBJ2-1	TGTGCCACCAGCGAGACTAGCTACAATGAGCAGTTCTTC	CATSETSYNEQFF
TRBV3-1	NA	TRBD2	TRBJ2-2	TGTGCCAGCAGCCAAGAGGATATAGCGGGGAACACCGGGGAGCTGTTTTTT	CASSQEDIAGNTGELFF
TRBV2	NA	TRBD1	TRBJ2-7	TGTGCCAGCAGATCAGGGGGTTTGGGCTACGAGCAGTACTTC	CASRSGGLGYEQYF
TRBV9	few	NA	TRBJ2-7	TGTGCCAGCAGCCCAACCCCGGACCATACCTACGAGCAGTACTTC	CASSPTPDHTYEQYF
TRBV7-3	few	NA	TRBJ2-1	TGTGCCAGCAGCTTAACCCAGCGACCCTACAATGAGCAGTTCTTC	CASSLTQRPYNEQFF
TRBV20-1	NA	NA	TRBJ2-7	TGCAGTGCTAGAGATTGGACAGAGGGCCCCTACGAGCAGTACTTC	CSARDWTEGPYEQYF
TRBV6-1	few	NA	TRBJ2-3	TGTGCCAGCACCCTAGGGAGTAGCACAGATACGCAGTATTTT	CASTLGSSTDTQYF
TRBV2	NA	TRBD1	TRBJ2-1	TGTGCCAGCAGTGAAGCACTGGGGACAGGGGCAAATGAGCAGTTCTTC	CASSEALGTGANEQFF
TRBV5-1	few	NA	TRBJ2-1	TGCGCCAGCAGCTTGGCCGGGACTTATCCCTACAATGAGCAGTTCTTC	CASSLAGTYPYNEQFF
TRBV25-1	few	TRBD2	TRBJ2-3	TGTGCCAGCATGAAACTAGCGGGAGGAAGAAGCACAGATACGCAGTATTTT	CASMKLAGGRSTDTQYF
TRBV12-3/TRBV12-4	NA	NA	TRBJ2-1	TGTGCCAGCAGTCCCTCGTGGGCGAACAATGAGCAGTTCTTC	CASSPSWANNEQFF
TRBV12-3/TRBV12-4	few	TRBD2	TRBJ2-5	TGTGCCAGCAGGCCGGGACTAGTTGGATCCGAGAGGGAGACCCAGTACTTC	CASRPGLVGSERETQYF
TRBV7-7	few	NA	TRBJ1-1	TGTGCCAGCAGCTTTTTACGCGAGGAGGCTTTCTTT	CASSFLREEAFF
TRBV27	NA	NA	TRBJ1-1	TGTGCCAGCAGTTGGCAGGGTTGGGCCCGGGAAGCTTTCTTT	CASSWQGWAREAFF
TRBV4-2	NA	NA	TRBJ2-3	TGTGCCAGCAGCCCAGGGTTGGCGGGTTGGACGCAGTATTTT	CASSPGLAGWTQYF
TRBV7-9	NA	NA	TRBJ2-1	TGTGCCAGCAGCTTAGTGGCCAGGGGAGAACAGTTCTTC	CASSLVARGEQFF
TRBV7-6	few	NA	TRBJ2-7	TGTGCCAGCAGCTGGAACACAGGTTCCTACGAGCAGTACTTC	CASSWNTGSYEQYF
TRBV20-1	NA	TRBD1	TRBJ2-5	TGCAGTGCTAGAGATCGCCAGGGGGAACTCCTAGGGACCCAGTACTTC	CSARDRQGELLGTQYF
TRBV9	many	NA	TRBJ2-2	TGTGCCAGCAGCGTAGGCAACACCGGGGAGCTGTTTTTT	CASSVGNTGELFF
TRBV4-1	few	NA	TRBJ2-3	TGCGCCAGCAGCCAAGAGTCGTCCGCTTTGTTTGATACGCAGTATTTT	CASSQESSALFDTQYF
TRBV5-1	many	TRBD2	TRBJ2-7	TGCGCCAGCAGCTCGGGAGGAGCAGACTACGAGCAGTACTTC	CASSSGGADYEQYF
TRBV13	few	TRBD2	TRBJ2-1	TGTGCCAGCAGCTTAGGGGGACTAGCGGTCTGGGCTGATGAGCAGTTCTTC	CASSLGGLAVWADEQFF
TRBV7-9	NA	NA	TRBJ1-1	TGTGCCAGCAGCTTAGGTTCTGAGAACACTGAAGCTTTCTTT	CASSLGSENTEAFF
TRBV18	many	NA	TRBJ2-5	TGTGCCAGCTCACCAGGTCGAGAGACCCAGTACTTC	CASSPGRETQYF
TRBV18	NA	NA	TRBJ1-4	TGTGCCAGCTCATTTTCGAGGGGGGCCGAAAAACTGTTTTTT	CASSFSRGAEKLFF
TRBV28	few	NA	TRBJ2-7	TGTGCCAGCAGATCAAGCGGACAAGCCGCCTACGAGCAGTACTTC	CASRSSGQAAYEQYF
TRBV9	NA	TRBD1	TRBJ2-7	TGTGCCAGCAGCGGCCGCTGGACAGGGGACGAGCAGTACTTC	CASSGRWTGDEQYF
TRBV25-1	few	NA	TRBJ2-7	TGTGCCAGCAGTGCGCCGGGGGACGGCTACGAGCAGTACTTC	CASSAPGDGYEQYF
TRBV15	few	NA	TRBJ2-2	TGTGCCACCGGAGTAACGGCCCAACCGCCCGGGGAGCTGTTTTTT	CATGVTAQPPGELFF